This TCR beta chain was sequenced for a study of human T cells and chemical hapten exposure. Study-level information: An area of 2 cm by roughly 2 cm on upper inner arm skin received 2% DPC for sensitization.

TCRdb used MiXCR to reprocess the RACE reads, holding one entry per CDR3 protein. This sample has about 110,000 distinct CDR3 sequences, with approximately 36% found just once. Study results and limitations: Large CDR3 similarity clusters arose significantly more often from expanded TCRs than from controls.

On this clonotype itself: As yet, its antigen is unknown.

Time point defined: patch test 3, about 24 weeks after DPC sensitization. Treatment given: therapeutic diphenylcyclopropenone sensitization with weekly scalp DPC. The drawing of blood occurred before each patch test was applied. CDR1 is SGHTA and CDR2 is FQGNSA in the germline V gene. The CDR3 runs 18 residues. V was pared by 6 bases and J by 2 bases, with 15 bases of the junction left unmatched. Sequenced material: whole blood, taken in connection with sensitization to the hapten diphenylcyclopropenone (DPC). This chain links TRBV7-2 with TRBJ2-1; 8 bases fit TRBD1. The sequence came from a man in his forties with alopecia areata. Some clones in this sample may be carry-over from other donors' samples. As DNA, the CDR3 is TGTGCCAGCAGGCAAGAGATCTCCGGGACAGGCACCTACAATGAGCAGTTCTTC. Amino acid sequence: CASRQEISGTGTYNEQFF.